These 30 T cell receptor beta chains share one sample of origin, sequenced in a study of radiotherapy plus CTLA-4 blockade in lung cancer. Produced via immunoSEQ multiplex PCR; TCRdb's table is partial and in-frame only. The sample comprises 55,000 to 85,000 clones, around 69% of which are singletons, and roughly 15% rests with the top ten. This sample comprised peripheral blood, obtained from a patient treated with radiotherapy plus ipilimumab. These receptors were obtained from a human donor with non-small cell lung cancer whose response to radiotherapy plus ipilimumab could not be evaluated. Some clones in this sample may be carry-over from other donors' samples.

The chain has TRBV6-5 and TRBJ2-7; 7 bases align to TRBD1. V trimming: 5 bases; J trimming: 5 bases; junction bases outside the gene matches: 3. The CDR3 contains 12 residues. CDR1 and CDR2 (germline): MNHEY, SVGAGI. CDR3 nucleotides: TGTGCCAGCAGTCCACAGGGGAACGAGCAGTACTTC. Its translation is CASSPQGNEQYF.

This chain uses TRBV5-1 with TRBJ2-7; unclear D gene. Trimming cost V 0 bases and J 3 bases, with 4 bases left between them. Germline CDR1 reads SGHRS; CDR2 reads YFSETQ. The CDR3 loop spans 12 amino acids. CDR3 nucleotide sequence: TGCGCCAGCAGCTTGGGAGGCTACGAGCAGTACTTC. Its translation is CASSLGGYEQYF.

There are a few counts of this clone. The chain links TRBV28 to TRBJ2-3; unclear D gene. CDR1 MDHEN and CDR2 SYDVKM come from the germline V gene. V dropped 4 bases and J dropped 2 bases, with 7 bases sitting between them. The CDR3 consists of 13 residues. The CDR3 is CASSSRYTDTQYF. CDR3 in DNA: TGTGCCAGCAGTTCCAGGTACACAGATACGCAGTATTTT.

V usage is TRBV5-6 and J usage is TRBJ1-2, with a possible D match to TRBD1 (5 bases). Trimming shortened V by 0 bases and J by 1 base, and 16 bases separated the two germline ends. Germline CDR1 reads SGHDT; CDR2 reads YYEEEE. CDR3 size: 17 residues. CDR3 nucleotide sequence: TGTGCCAGCAGCTTGGACAGGTTAGGCGGCCTTAACTATGGCTACACCTTC. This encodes CASSLDRLGGLNYGYTF.

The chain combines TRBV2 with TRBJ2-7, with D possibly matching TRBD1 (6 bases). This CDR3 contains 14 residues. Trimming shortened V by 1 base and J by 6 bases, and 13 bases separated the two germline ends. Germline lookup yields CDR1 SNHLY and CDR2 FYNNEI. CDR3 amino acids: CASSEGNRASEQYF. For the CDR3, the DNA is TGTGCCAGCAGTGAAGGGAACAGGGCAAGCGAGCAGTACTTC. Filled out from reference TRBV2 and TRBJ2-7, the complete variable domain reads EPEVTQTPSHQVTQMGQEVILRCVPISNHLYFYWYRQILGQKVEFLVSFYNNEISEKSEIFDDQFSVERPDGSNFTLKIRSTKLEDSAMYFCASSEGNRASEQYFGPGTRLTVT.

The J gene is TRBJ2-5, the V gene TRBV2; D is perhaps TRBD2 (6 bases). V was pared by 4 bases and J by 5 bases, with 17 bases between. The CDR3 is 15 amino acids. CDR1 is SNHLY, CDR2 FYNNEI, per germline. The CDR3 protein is CASSVLAWGRETQYF. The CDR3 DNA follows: TGTGCCAGCAGTGTCCTAGCGTGGGGCAGGGAGACCCAGTACTTC.

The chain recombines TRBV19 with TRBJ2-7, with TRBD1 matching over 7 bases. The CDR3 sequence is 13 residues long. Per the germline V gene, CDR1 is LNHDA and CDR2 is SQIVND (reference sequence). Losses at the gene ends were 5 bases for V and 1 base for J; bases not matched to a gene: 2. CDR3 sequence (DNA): TGTGCCAGTAGTCCGGGACAGTCCTACGAGCAGTACTTC. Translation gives CASSPGQSYEQYF.

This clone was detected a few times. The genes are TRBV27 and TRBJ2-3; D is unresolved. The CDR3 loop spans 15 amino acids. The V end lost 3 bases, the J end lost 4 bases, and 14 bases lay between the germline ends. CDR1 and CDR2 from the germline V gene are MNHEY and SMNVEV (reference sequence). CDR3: CASSLVAVDADTQYF. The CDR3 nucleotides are TGTGCCAGCAGTTTGGTGGCAGTCGATGCAGATACGCAGTATTTT.

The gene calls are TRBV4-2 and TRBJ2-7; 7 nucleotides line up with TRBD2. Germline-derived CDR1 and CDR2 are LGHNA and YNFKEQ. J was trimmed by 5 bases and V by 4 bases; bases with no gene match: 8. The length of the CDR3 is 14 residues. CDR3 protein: CASSPGLAANEQYF. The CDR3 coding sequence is TGTGCCAGCAGCCCCGGGCTAGCGGCGAACGAGCAGTACTTC.

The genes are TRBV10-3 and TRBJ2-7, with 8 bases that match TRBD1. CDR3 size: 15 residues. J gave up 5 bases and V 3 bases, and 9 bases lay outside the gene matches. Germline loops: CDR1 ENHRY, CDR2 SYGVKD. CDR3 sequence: CAISDPQGAENEQYF. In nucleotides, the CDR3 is TGTGCCATCAGTGACCCTCAGGGGGCGGAGAACGAGCAGTACTTC.

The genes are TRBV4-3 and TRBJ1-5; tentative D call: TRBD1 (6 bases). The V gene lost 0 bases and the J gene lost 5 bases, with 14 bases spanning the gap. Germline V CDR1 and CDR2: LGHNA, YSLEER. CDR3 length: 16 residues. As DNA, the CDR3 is TGCGCCAGCAGCCAAGATTTTAACAGGGCATATCAGCCCCAGCATTTT. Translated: CASSQDFNRAYQPQHF.

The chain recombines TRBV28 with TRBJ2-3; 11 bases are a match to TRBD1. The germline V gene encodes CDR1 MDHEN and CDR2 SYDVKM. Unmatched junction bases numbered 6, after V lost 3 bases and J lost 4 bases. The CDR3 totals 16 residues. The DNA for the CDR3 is TGTGCCAGCAGTTTTCTCGGACAGGGGGCATCAGATACGCAGTATTTT. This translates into CASSFLGQGASDTQYF.

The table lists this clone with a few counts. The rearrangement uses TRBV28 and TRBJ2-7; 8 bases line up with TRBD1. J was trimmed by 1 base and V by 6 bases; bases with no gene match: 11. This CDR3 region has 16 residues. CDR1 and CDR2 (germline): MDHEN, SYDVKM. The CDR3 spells CASRPSGTGRSYEQYF. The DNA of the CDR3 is TGTGCCAGCAGGCCATCGGGGACAGGCCGTTCCTACGAGCAGTACTTC.

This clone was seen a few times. CDR3 nucleotide sequence: TGTGCCAGCAGCTTAGTTGGGACAGCTGAGCAGTACTTC. Its translation: CASSLVGTAEQYF. V and J are TRBV7-8 and TRBJ2-7; 7 bases match TRBD1. J lost 7 bases, V lost 1 base, and 4 bases had no gene match. Germline V gene sequence: CDR1 SGHVS, CDR2 FQNEAQ. The CDR3 has 13 residues.

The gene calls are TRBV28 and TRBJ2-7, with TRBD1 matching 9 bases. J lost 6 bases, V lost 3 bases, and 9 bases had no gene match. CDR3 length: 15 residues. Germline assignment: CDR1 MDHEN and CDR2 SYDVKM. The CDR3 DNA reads TGTGCCAGCAGTTTCCCGAGGACAGGGGCGAGCGAGCAGTACTTC. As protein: CASSFPRTGASEQYF.

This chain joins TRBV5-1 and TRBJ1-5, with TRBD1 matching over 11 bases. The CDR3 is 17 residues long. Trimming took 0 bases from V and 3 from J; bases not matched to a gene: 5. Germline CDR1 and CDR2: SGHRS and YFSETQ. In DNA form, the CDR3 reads TGCGCCAGCAGCTTGGAAGGGACAGGGGGTTACAATCAGCCCCAGCATTTT. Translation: CASSLEGTGGYNQPQHF.

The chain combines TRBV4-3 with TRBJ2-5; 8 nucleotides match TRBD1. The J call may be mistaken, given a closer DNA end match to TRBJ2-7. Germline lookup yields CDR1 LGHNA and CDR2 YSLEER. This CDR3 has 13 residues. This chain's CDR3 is CASSHRTGYEQYF. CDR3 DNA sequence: TGCGCCAGCAGCCATAGGACAGGGTACGAGCAGTACTTC.

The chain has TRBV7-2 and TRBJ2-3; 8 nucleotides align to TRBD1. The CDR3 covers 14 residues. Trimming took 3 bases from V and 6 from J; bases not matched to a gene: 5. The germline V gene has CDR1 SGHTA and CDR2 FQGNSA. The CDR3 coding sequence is TGTGCCAGCAGCTTGGCAGGGGGCTTCGATACGCAGTATTTT. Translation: CASSLAGGFDTQYF.

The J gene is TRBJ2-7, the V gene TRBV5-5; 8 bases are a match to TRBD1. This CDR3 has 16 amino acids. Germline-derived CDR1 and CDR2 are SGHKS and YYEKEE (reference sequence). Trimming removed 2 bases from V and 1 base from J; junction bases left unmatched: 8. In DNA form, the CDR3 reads TGTGCCAGCAGCTTCGCCCCGGGACAGGTGTCCTACGAGCAGTACTTC. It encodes CASSFAPGQVSYEQYF.

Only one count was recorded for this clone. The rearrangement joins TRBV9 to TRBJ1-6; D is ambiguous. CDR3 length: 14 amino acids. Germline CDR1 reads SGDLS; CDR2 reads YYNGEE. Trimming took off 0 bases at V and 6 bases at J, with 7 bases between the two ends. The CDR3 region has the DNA TGTGCCAGCAGCGTAGACGGGTTTAATTCACCCCTCCACTTT. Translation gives CASSVDGFNSPLHF.

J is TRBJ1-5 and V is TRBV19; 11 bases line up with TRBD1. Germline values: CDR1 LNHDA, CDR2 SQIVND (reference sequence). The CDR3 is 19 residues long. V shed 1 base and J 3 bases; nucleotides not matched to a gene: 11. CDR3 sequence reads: CASSIGRTGGRGDNQPQHF. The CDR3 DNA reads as TGTGCCAGTAGTATAGGTAGGACAGGGGGCCGGGGCGACAATCAGCCCCAGCATTTT.

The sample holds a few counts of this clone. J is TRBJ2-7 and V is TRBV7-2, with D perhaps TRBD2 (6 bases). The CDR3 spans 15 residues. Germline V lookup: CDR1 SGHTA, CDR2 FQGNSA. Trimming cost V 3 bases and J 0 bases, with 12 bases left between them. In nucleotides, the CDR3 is TGTGCCAGCAGCTTTTACGGGGGTCCCTCCTACGAGCAGTACTTC. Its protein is CASSFYGGPSYEQYF.

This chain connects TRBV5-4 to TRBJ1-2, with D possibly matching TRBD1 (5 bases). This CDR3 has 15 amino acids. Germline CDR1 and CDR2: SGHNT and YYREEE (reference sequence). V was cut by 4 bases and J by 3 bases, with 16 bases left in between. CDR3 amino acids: CASSPGGGSDYGYTF. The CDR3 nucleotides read TGTGCCAGCAGCCCCGGCGGGGGGTCGGACTATGGCTACACCTTC.

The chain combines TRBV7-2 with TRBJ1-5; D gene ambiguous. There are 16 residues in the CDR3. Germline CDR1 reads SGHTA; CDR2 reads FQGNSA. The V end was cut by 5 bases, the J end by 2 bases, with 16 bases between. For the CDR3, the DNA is TGTGCCAGCAGCCCTACCTCACGCGTGGGCAATCAGCCCCAGCATTTT. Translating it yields CASSPTSRVGNQPQHF.

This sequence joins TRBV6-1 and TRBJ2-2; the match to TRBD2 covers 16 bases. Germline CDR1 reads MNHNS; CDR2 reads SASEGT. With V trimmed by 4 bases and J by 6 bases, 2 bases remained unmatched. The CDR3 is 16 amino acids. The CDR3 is CASSGGLAGGPGELFF. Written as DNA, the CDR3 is TGTGCCAGCAGTGGGGGACTAGCGGGGGGGCCCGGGGAGCTGTTTTTT.

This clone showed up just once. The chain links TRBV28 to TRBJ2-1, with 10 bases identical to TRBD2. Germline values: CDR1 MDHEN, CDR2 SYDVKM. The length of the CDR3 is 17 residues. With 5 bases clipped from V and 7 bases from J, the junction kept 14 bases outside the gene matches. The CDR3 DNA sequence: TGTGCCAGCAGTACCCCTGCTGAGCGGGGGGGCAGGAATGAGCAGTTCTTC. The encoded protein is CASSTPAERGGRNEQFF.

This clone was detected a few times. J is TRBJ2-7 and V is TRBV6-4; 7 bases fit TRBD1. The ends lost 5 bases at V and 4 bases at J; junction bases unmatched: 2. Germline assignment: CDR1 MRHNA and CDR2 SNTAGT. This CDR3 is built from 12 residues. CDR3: CASSTDRYEQYF. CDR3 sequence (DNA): TGTGCCAGCAGTACGGACAGGTACGAGCAGTACTTC.

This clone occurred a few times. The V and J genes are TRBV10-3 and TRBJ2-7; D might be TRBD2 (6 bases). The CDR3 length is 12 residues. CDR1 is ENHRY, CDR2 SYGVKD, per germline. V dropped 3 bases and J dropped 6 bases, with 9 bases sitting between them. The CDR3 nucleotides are TGTGCCATCAGTGAATGGGGAGGCGAGCAGTACTTC. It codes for CAISEWGGEQYF.

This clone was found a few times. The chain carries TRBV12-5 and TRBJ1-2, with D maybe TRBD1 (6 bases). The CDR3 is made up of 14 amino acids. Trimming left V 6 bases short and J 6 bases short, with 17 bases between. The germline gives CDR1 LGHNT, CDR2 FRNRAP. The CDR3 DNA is TGTGCTAGTGGGGGGGCCAGGGAGGGGGATGGCTACACCTTC. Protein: CASGGAREGDGYTF.

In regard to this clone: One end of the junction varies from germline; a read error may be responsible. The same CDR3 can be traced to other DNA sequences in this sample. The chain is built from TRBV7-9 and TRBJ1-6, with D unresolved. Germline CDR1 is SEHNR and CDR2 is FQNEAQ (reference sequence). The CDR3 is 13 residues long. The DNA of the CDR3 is TGTGCCAGCAGCTTGGAGAATAATTCCCCCCTCCACTTT. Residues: CASSLENNSPLHF.